The sequence of this T cell receptor beta chain was determined in a study of cytomegalovirus exposure and HLA in healthy donors. Trimming shortened V by 6 bases and J by 0 bases, and 11 bases separated the two germline ends. CDR3 length equals 14 residues. The germline V gene encodes CDR1 MGHDK and CDR2 SYGVNS. The PCR contained 60 Vbeta and 13 Jbeta primers. The repertoire was sequenced with immunoSEQ multiplex PCR; TCRdb's copy has only in-frame clones and lacks some. This sample has about 190,000 clones, with approximately 80% found just once. Sequenced input: PBMCs. The chain couples TRBV25-1 to TRBJ1-2; D may be TRBD1 (5 bases). This receptor was identified in a boy between 2 and 10 years old in good health and CMV-seronegative. The CDR3 loop is CASRSGLSNYGYTF. CDR3 in DNA: TGTGCCAGCAGATCGGGACTGTCTAACTATGGCTACACCTTC.